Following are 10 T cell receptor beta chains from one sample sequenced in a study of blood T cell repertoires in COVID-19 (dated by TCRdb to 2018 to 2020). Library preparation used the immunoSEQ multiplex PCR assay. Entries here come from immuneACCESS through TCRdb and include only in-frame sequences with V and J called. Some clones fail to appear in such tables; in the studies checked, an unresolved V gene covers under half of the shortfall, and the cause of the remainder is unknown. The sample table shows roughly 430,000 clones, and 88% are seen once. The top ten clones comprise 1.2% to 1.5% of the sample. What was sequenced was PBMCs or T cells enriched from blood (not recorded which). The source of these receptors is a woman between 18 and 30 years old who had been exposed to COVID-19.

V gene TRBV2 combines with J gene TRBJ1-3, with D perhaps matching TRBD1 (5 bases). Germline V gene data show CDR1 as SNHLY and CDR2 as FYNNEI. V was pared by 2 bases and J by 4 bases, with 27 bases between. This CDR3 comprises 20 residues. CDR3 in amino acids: CASSESFNLRVRVTGNTIYF. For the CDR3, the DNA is TGTGCCAGCAGTGAATCCTTCAACCTCAGGGTCCGGGTGACGGGAAACACCATATATTTT.

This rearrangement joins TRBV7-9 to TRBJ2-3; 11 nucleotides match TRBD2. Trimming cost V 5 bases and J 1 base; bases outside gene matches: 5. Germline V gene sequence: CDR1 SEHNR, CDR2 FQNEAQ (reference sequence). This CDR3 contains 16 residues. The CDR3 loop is CASSPLAGGRTDTQYF. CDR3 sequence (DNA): TGTGCCAGCAGCCCCCTAGCGGGGGGTCGCACAGATACGCAGTATTTT.

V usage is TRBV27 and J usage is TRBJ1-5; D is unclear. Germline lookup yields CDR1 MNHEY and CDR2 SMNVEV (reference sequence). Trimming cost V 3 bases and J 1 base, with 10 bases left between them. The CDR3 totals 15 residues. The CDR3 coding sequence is TGTGCCAGCAGTTTGGGGAGGCAAAGCAATCAGCCCCAGCATTTT. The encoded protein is CASSLGRQSNQPQHF.

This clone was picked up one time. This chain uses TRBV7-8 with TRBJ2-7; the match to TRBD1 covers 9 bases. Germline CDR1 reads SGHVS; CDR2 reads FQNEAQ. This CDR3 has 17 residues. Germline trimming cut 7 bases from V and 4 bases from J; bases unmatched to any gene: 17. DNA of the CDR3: TGTGCCAGCACCCCTCGGGCCGGGACAGGGTCAGTTTACGAGCAGTACTTC. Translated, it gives CASTPRAGTGSVYEQYF.

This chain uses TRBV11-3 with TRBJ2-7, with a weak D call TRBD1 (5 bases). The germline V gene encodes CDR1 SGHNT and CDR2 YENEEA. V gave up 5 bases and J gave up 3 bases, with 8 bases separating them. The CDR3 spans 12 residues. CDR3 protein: CASSHDSYEQYF. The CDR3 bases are TGTGCCAGCAGCCACGACAGCTACGAGCAGTACTTC. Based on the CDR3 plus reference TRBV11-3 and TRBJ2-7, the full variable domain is EAGVVQSPRYKIIEKKQPVAFWCNPISGHNTLYWYLQNLGQGPELLIRYENEEAVDDSQLPKDRFSAERLKGVDSTLKIQPAELGDSAVYLCASSHDSYEQYFGPGTRLTVT.

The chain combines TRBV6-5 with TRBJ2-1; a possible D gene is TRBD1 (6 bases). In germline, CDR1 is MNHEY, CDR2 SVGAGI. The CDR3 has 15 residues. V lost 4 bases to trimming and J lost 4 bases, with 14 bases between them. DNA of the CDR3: TGTGCCAGCAGTTGGACAGTGACCTTTTACAATGAGCAGTTCTTC. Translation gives CASSWTVTFYNEQFF.

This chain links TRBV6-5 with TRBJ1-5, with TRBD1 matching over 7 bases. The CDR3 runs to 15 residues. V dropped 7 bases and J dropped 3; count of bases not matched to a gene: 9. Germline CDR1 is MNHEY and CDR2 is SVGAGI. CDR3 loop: CASNVGRGNNQPQHF. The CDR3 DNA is TGTGCCAGCAACGTCGGCAGGGGGAACAATCAGCCCCAGCATTTT.

The CDR3 region is CASSPRARGDTQYF. CDR3 coding DNA: TGTGCCAGCTCACCTCGGGCCAGGGGGGATACGCAGTATTTT. The chain has TRBV18 and TRBJ2-3, with 7 bases matching TRBD1. V lost 3 bases, J lost 6 bases, and 6 bases stayed unmatched. This CDR3 spans 14 amino acids. CDR1 is KGHSH and CDR2 is LQKENI in the germline V gene.

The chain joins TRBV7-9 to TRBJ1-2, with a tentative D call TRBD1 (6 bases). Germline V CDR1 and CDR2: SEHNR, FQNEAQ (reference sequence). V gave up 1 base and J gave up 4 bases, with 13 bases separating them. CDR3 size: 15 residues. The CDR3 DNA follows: TGTGCCAGCAGCTTAGTTTCAGGGGACCCCTATGGCTACACCTTC. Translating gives CASSLVSGDPYGYTF.

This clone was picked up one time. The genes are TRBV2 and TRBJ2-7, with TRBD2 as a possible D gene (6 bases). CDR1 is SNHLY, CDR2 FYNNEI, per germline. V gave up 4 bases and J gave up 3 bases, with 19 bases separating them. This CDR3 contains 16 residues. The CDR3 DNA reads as TGTGCCAGCAGTGTCCAATCGGGGAGGCTGGACTACGAGCAGTACTTC. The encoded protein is CASSVQSGRLDYEQYF.